This passage covers 8 T cell receptor beta chains from one sample sequenced in a study of blood T cell repertoires in COVID-19. Method: immunoSEQ multiplex PCR; TCRdb's copy keeps in-frame clones and lacks some. The sample has roughly 150,000 clones; approximately 88% are singletons. The sequenced material came from PBMCs or T cells enriched from blood (not recorded which). These receptors were obtained from a man in his 70s who had been exposed to COVID-19.

J is TRBJ1-1 and V is TRBV18; 11 bases map to TRBD1. The germline V gene has CDR1 KGHSH and CDR2 LQKENI. The CDR3 is 16 residues long. Trimming took 6 bases from V and 1 from J; bases not matched to a gene: 7. CDR3 nucleotides: TGTGCCAGCTCGCTGGGGACAGGGGGATGGAACACTGAAGCTTTCTTT. This translates into CASSLGTGGWNTEAFF.

The chain is built from TRBV24-1 and TRBJ1-2; D is uncertain. The germline gives CDR1 KGHDR, CDR2 SFDVKD. CDR3 size: 13 residues. V lost 8 bases, J lost 4 bases, and 13 bases lay in between. DNA of the CDR3: TGTGCCACCAAGAGAGGGTGCGGCTATGGCTACACCTTC. It is translated as CATKRGCGYGYTF.

The chain carries TRBV6-5 and TRBJ2-7, with 9 bases fitting TRBD1. Trimming took 5 bases from V and 2 from J; bases not matched to a gene: 4. Looked up from germline, CDR1 is MNHEY and CDR2 is SVGAGI. The CDR3 extends over 14 amino acids. This chain's CDR3 is CASSRDRVTYEQYF. The CDR3 bases are TGTGCCAGCAGTCGGGACAGGGTGACCTACGAGCAGTACTTC.

The CDR3: CASSPKEPGYTEAFF. The CDR3 bases are TGTGCCAGCTCACCTAAAGAGCCGGGATACACTGAAGCTTTCTTT. The rearrangement joins TRBV18 to TRBJ1-1; D unresolved. Germline V gives CDR1 KGHSH, CDR2 LQKENI. CDR3 length equals 15 residues. V was shortened by 3 bases and J by 3 bases, with 14 bases between the two germline ends. Using reference TRBV18 and TRBJ1-1 for the parts outside the CDR3, the full variable domain is NAGVMQNPRHLVRRRGQEARLRCSPMKGHSHVYWYRQLPEEGLKFMVYLQKENIIDESGMPKERFSAEFPKEGPSILRIQQVVRGDSAAYFCASSPKEPGYTEAFFGQGTRLTVV.

CDR3 sequence (DNA): TGTGCCAGCAGCAAAGGAGACAGGTCACTCACAGCCATCTACGAGCAGTACTTC. Amino acid sequence: CASSKGDRSLTAIYEQYF. V gene TRBV21-1 combines with J gene TRBJ2-7; the D call of TRBD1 is as the table states it, not checked on the DNA. TRBV21-1 is a listed pseudogene. The CDR3 length is 18 residues.

The table lists this clone with a count of one. This chain uses TRBV7-2 with TRBJ2-7; 8 bases map to TRBD2. CDR1 is SGHTA and CDR2 is FQGNSA in the germline V gene. With V trimmed by 1 base and J by 5 bases, 4 bases remained unmatched. The CDR3 sequence is 14 residues long. This CDR3 is CASSLGGTRDEQYF. In DNA, the CDR3 is TGTGCCAGCAGCTTAGGGGGGACTAGAGACGAGCAGTACTTC.

The chain is built from TRBV19 and TRBJ1-3; tentative D call: TRBD1 (5 bases). This CDR3 has 15 amino acids. CDR1 and CDR2 (germline): LNHDA, SQIVND (reference sequence). V lost 4 bases and J lost 1, with 11 bases in between. CDR3 protein: CASSKIKGSGNTIYF. CDR3 bases: TGTGCCAGTAGTAAAATCAAGGGGTCTGGAAACACCATATATTTT. Together with reference TRBV19 and TRBJ1-3, the CDR3 gives the full variable domain: DGGITQSPKYLFRKEGQNVTLSCEQNLNHDAMYWYRQDPGQGLRLIYYSQIVNDFQKGDIAEGYSVSREKKESFPLTVTSAQKNPTAFYLCASSKIKGSGNTIYFGEGSWLTVV.

The CDR3 reads CASLSGTSGETQYF. CDR3 nucleotides: TGCGCCAGCCTCTCCGGGACTAGCGGAGAGACCCAGTACTTC. The J gene is TRBJ2-5, the V gene TRBV5-1, with 11 bases matching TRBD2. The V segment lost 7 bases and the J segment 4 bases; nucleotides outside the gene matches: 6. Germline-derived CDR1 and CDR2 are SGHRS and YFSETQ. The CDR3 sequence is 14 residues long.